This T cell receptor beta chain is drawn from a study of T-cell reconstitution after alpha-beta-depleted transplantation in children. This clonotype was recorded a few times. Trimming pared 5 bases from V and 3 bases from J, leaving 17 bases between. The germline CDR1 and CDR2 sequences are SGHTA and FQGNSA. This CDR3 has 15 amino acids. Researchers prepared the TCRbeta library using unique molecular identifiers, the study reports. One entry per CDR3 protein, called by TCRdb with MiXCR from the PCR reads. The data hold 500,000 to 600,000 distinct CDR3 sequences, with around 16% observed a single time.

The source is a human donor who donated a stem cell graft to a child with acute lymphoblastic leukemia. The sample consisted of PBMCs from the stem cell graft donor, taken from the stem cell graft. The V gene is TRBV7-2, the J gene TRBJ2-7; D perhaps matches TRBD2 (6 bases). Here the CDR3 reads CASSLLAGKSYEQYF. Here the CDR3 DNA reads TGTGCCAGCAGCCTGCTTGCGGGGAAGAGCTACGAGCAGTACTTC.